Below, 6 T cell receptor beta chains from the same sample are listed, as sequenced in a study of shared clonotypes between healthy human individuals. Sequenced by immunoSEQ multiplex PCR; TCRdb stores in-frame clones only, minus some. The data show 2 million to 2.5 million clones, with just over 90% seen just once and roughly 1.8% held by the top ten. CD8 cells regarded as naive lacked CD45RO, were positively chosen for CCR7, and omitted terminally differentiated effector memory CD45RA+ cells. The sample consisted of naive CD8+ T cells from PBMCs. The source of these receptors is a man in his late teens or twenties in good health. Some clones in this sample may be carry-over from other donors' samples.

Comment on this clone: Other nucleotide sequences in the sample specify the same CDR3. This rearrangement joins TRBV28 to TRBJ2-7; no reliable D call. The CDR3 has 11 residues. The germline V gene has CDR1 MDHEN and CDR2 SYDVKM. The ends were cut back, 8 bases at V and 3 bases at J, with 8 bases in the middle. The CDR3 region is CASSSLYEQYF. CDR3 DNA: TGTGCCAGCTCGAGCCTCTACGAGCAGTACTTC.

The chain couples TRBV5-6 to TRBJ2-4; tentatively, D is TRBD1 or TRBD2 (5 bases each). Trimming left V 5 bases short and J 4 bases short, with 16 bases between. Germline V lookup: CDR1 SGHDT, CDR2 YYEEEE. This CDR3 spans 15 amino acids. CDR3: CASSARDGSKNIQYF. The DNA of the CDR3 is TGTGCCAGCAGTGCCCGGGACGGCTCGAAAAACATTCAGTACTTC.

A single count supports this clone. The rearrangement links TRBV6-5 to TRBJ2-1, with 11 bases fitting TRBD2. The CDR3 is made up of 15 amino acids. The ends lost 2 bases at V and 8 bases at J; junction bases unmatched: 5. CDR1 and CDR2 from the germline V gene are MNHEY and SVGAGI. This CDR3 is CASSYVAGGEYEQFF. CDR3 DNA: TGTGCCAGCAGTTACGTAGCGGGAGGGGAATATGAGCAGTTCTTC.

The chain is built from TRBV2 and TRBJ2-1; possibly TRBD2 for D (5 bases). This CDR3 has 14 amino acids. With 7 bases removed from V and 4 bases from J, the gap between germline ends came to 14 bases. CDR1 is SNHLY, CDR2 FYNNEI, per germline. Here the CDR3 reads CASMIPGSYNEQFF. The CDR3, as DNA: TGTGCCAGCATGATACCGGGGTCATACAATGAGCAGTTCTTC.

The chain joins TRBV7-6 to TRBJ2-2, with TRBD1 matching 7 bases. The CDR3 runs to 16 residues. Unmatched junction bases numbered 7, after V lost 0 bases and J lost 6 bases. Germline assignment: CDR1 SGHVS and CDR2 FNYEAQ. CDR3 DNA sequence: TGTGCCAGCAGCTTAGCCGCTACAGGGGTTCCCGGGGAGCTGTTTTTT. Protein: CASSLAATGVPGELFF.

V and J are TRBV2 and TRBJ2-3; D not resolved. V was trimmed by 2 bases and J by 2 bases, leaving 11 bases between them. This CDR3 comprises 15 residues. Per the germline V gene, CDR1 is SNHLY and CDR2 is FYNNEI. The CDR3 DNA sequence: TGTGCCAGCAGTGAATTGGGCAGCCTCACAGATACGCAGTATTTT. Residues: CASSELGSLTDTQYF.